A selection of T cell receptor beta chains follows, all from one sample in a study of cytotoxic CD8 clonotypes in ibrutinib-treated CLL. Assay used: immunoSEQ multiplex PCR; TCRdb lists only in-frame clones, some missing. The repertoire holds roughly 220,000 clones, more than 65% seen once, with 5.5% to 6% in the top ten. Specimen: PBMCs, collected after 12 months of ibrutinib treatment. The receptors come from a human donor with chronic lymphocytic leukemia. CDR3s include the opening cysteine and the closing phenylalanine or tryptophan. D genes are given only for firm matches. Clone size is given for some rows only: seen once, a few or many times, or a class if the clone is expanded.

V gene: TRBV28
clone size: NA
J gene: TRBJ1-3
D gene: NA
CDR3 DNA: TGTGCCAGCACCCTAAGGAGTTCTGGAAACACCATATATTTT
CDR3 protein: CASTLRSSGNTIYF

V gene: TRBV30
clone size: NA
J gene: TRBJ2-4
D gene: NA
CDR3 DNA: TGTGCCTGGAGTGAACAAAGGGGCGCCGTGGGCAAAAACATTCAGTACTTC
CDR3 protein: CAWSEQRGAVGKNIQYF

V gene: TRBV5-1
clone size: NA
J gene: TRBJ2-7
D gene: TRBD1
CDR3 DNA: TGCGCCAGCAGCTTCCTACAGGGGGGCCACGAGCAGTACTTC
CDR3 protein: CASSFLQGGHEQYF

V gene: TRBV30
clone size: NA
J gene: TRBJ2-7
D gene: NA
CDR3 DNA: TGTGCCTGGAGTCGTTTCCGAGGGGCCTACGAGCAGTACTTC
CDR3 protein: CAWSRFRGAYEQYF

V gene: TRBV19
clone size: NA
J gene: TRBJ2-2
D gene: NA
CDR3 DNA: TGTGCCAGTAGTCTCCCGGGACGGCACACCGGGGAGCTGTTTTTT
CDR3 protein: CASSLPGRHTGELFF

V gene: TRBV7-3
clone size: NA
J gene: TRBJ1-1
D gene: TRBD1
CDR3 DNA: TGTGCCAGCAGCCTAAACCCCACAGGGGTTGGGACTGAAGCTTTCTTT
CDR3 protein: CASSLNPTGVGTEAFF

V gene: TRBV28
clone size: NA
J gene: TRBJ2-3
D gene: TRBD2
CDR3 DNA: TGTGCCAGCAGTTTATTTTCTCTAGCGGGAGTGACGCAGTATTTT
CDR3 protein: CASSLFSLAGVTQYF

V gene: TRBV29-1
clone size: NA
J gene: TRBJ1-1
D gene: NA
CDR3 DNA: TGCAGCGTTACCCCCGAAACCGGGCCCATGAACACTGAAGCTTTCTTT
CDR3 protein: CSVTPETGPMNTEAFF

V gene: TRBV11-1
clone size: NA
J gene: TRBJ2-1
D gene: NA
CDR3 DNA: TGTGCCAGCAGCCCAGGAGGGTCCTACAATGAGCAGTTCTTC
CDR3 protein: CASSPGGSYNEQFF

V gene: TRBV15
clone size: few
J gene: TRBJ1-1
D gene: TRBD1
CDR3 DNA: TGTGCCACCAGCAGTGTTATCTGGGACAGCCATACCTTAAACACTGAAGCTTTCTTT
CDR3 protein: CATSSVIWDSHTLNTEAFF

V gene: TRBV19
clone size: NA
J gene: TRBJ1-3
D gene: NA
CDR3 DNA: TGTGCCAGCTGGGGAGGGGCTGGAAACACCATATATTTT
CDR3 protein: CASWGGAGNTIYF

V gene: TRBV28
clone size: NA
J gene: TRBJ1-3
D gene: NA
CDR3 DNA: TGTGCCAGCAGTTTCCAGGGCCCGTTAAACACCATATATTTT
CDR3 protein: CASSFQGPLNTIYF

V gene: TRBV19
clone size: NA
J gene: TRBJ1-1
D gene: NA
CDR3 DNA: TGTGCCAGTAGCACCGTCGGGCAGGGGAACACTGAAGCTTTCTTT
CDR3 protein: CASSTVGQGNTEAFF

V gene: TRBV6-5
clone size: NA
J gene: TRBJ2-7
D gene: TRBD1
CDR3 DNA: TGTGCCAGCAGTTACTCGGTCGGGACAGGGGTCCACGAGCAGTACTTC
CDR3 protein: CASSYSVGTGVHEQYF

V gene: TRBV30
clone size: NA
J gene: TRBJ2-5
D gene: NA
CDR3 DNA: TGTGCCTGGAGTGAGGGACCGTCGCCAGAGACCCAGTACTTC
CDR3 protein: CAWSEGPSPETQYF

V gene: TRBV28
clone size: once
J gene: TRBJ2-7
D gene: NA
CDR3 DNA: TGTGCCAGCAATACGGGGCGACCCGAGCAGTACTTC
CDR3 protein: CASNTGRPEQYF

V gene: TRBV5-1
clone size: NA
J gene: TRBJ2-2
D gene: NA
CDR3 DNA: TGCGCCAGCAGCTTGGACGGGTGGAACACCGGGGAGCTGTTTTTT
CDR3 protein: CASSLDGWNTGELFF

V gene: TRBV30
clone size: few
J gene: TRBJ1-1
D gene: TRBD1
CDR3 DNA: TGTGCCTGGGGGACAGGGGTTCGCACTGAAGCTTTCTTT
CDR3 protein: CAWGTGVRTEAFF

V gene: TRBV7-2
clone size: NA
J gene: TRBJ2-5
D gene: NA
CDR3 DNA: TGTGCCAGCAGCACCCCCGACCCCAAAGAGACCCAGTACTTC
CDR3 protein: CASSTPDPKETQYF

V gene: TRBV6-5
clone size: NA
J gene: TRBJ2-7
D gene: TRBD1
CDR3 DNA: TGTGCCAGCAGTTACTCCCGGGGACAGGGGGCCGTGCAGTACTTC
CDR3 protein: CASSYSRGQGAVQYF

V gene: TRBV28
clone size: NA
J gene: TRBJ1-2
D gene: TRBD1
CDR3 DNA: TGTGCCAGCAGTATACCAAGGGGACAGGGGTATGGCTACACCTTC
CDR3 protein: CASSIPRGQGYGYTF

V gene: TRBV30
clone size: NA
J gene: TRBJ1-2
D gene: NA
CDR3 DNA: TGTGCCTGGAGTCTCCGGACTGATGGCTACACCTTC
CDR3 protein: CAWSLRTDGYTF

V gene: TRBV5-6
clone size: NA
J gene: TRBJ2-7
D gene: NA
CDR3 DNA: TGTGCCAGCAGCCAGGGAGGCGGGCCCTACGAGCAGTACTTC
CDR3 protein: CASSQGGGPYEQYF

V gene: TRBV28
clone size: NA
J gene: TRBJ2-2
D gene: TRBD2
CDR3 DNA: TGTGCCAGCAGTCCACGACTAGCGGGAGCGCGGTACACCGGGGAGCTGTTTTTT
CDR3 protein: CASSPRLAGARYTGELFF

V gene: TRBV7-3
clone size: NA
J gene: TRBJ2-3
D gene: TRBD2
CDR3 DNA: TGTGCCAGCAGCTTAACGGTGCGGGAGGGCCGCACAGATACGCAGTATTTT
CDR3 protein: CASSLTVREGRTDTQYF

V gene: TRBV7-2
clone size: NA
J gene: TRBJ2-7
D gene: NA
CDR3 DNA: TGTGCCAGCAGCTTAAACCCGGGCCAGGGTATGGAGCAGTACTTC
CDR3 protein: CASSLNPGQGMEQYF

V gene: TRBV4-1
clone size: NA
J gene: TRBJ1-2
D gene: NA
CDR3 DNA: TGCGCCAGCAGCGCACCCGGGGGCGGTTTCTATGGCTACACCTTC
CDR3 protein: CASSAPGGGFYGYTF

V gene: TRBV4-2
clone size: NA
J gene: TRBJ2-5
D gene: TRBD2
CDR3 DNA: TGTGCCAGCAGCCCCGGGACTAGCCAAGAGACCCAGTACTTC
CDR3 protein: CASSPGTSQETQYF

V gene: TRBV7-6
clone size: NA
J gene: TRBJ2-5
D gene: NA
CDR3 DNA: TGTGCCAGCAGCCCGGGACACAGGGTCGAGACCCAGTACTTC
CDR3 protein: CASSPGHRVETQYF

V gene: TRBV18
clone size: NA
J gene: TRBJ2-7
D gene: NA
CDR3 DNA: TGTGCCAGCTCACCACCGGGGGTGAACGAGCAGTACTTC
CDR3 protein: CASSPPGVNEQYF

V gene: TRBV7-3
clone size: NA
J gene: TRBJ2-5
D gene: TRBD1
CDR3 DNA: TGTGCCAGCAGCTTGTCGGGACAGGGGAGGGAGACCCAGTACTTC
CDR3 protein: CASSLSGQGRETQYF